This T cell receptor beta chain was sequenced for a study of beta chain features in type 1 diabetes (dated by TCRdb to the late 2010s). The study in broad terms: Mean age, gender distribution, total cell number and subset yield were not different between patients and healthy donors. Regulatory and stem cell-like memory subsets were obtained from only 8 patients and roughly 8 healthy donors, while naive and central memory subsets were obtained from all 30 or so donors. The study compared TCRB repertoires of sorted circulating CD4+ T cell subsets between recently diagnosed type 1 diabetes patients and matched healthy donors. A total of over 90,000,000 sorted cells were examined across all samples, and a strong correlation was observed between cell number per subset and RNA yield.

Turning to this clone: It lacks a known antigen. No base-level quality is on record; no much larger clone is a single base apart.

The V and J ends are trimmed by 0 bases and 9 bases, leaving 13 bases between them. Per the germline V gene (reference sequence), SGHNT is the CDR1 and YYREEE is the CDR2. CDR3 length: 13 amino acids, cysteine to phenylalanine. Of all the DNA, just the CDR3 is kept, 39 bases in frame from base 1. From each donor, a single peripheral blood sample of about 100 mL on average was drawn into heparinised tubes. A BD FACSAria II and a panel including CD45RO, CCR7, CD25, CD127, CD95 and CD27 were used to sort naive, central memory, regulatory and stem cell-like memory CD4+ T cells. All sorted populations exceeded 95% purity. PBMCs were isolated right away by Lymphoprep density gradient centrifugation and were stained directly, without culture. To minimize batch effects, samples were stained and sorted in pairs, one healthy donor with one patient per experiment. The High Capacity cDNA Reverse Transcription Kit was used to reverse transcribe all of the isolated RNA, meaning that expressed TCRB transcripts were what got sequenced. Deep immunoSEQ sequencing was applied to naive, central memory and regulatory T cell samples, giving an average of approximately 4 million total reads per sample. Sorted cells were lysed in RLT buffer, and RNA was extracted using DNase-treated RNeasy Micro or Mini kits according to cell number. To prevent cross-contamination, every cell subset was processed on its own, while patient and healthy donor samples were processed together. Using the immunoSEQ multiplex PCR, TCRB sequences were amplified from cDNA into 87-bp fragments spanning the CDR3 region. Sequencing of the amplicons was done on the Illumina HiSeq platform. Regarding the original processing steps: Synthetic template baselines were used to correct PCR bias computationally, reads within Hamming distance 2 were collapsed, and singletons that could not be merged were discarded. Reads were aligned against IMGT so that V, D and J genes, CDR3 length and insertions or deletions at six rearrangement sites could be assigned. Clonotype counts were normalized to sorted cell number within each subset before computing true diversity and Gini coefficients with the tcR R package. The overlap coefficient, calculated on TCRB nucleotide sequences, was used to measure repertoire sharing. Out-of-frame TCRB sequences from naive cells were analyzed as a proxy for the pre-selection repertoire. What TCRdb holds here is the immuneACCESS table cut down to in-frame rearrangements. Part of the clones is not present; checked against another copy, under half of the missing clones reflect an unresolved V gene, and the others are unexplained. That table is the source of V, J and clone size, and D and trimming were worked out from the DNA. The sample has hundreds of thousands of clones on record, roughly 12% of them singletons. Approximately 0.015% of the sample rests with the top ten.

Findings and caveats that apply to the study as a whole: Shorter templates might be favored by PCR, yet because patient and control samples were amplified and corrected together, any such skew would affect both groups equally. Because cDNA was sequenced instead of genomic DNA, highly expressing activated cells could be over-represented, though the groups showed no difference in activation or CD3 levels. A moderate but significant shortening of TCRB CDR3 length was observed in type 1 diabetes patients in all four CD4+ subsets. Patients with type 1 diabetes made fewer insertions and deleted more nucleotides at VDJ recombination sites, implying thymic rearrangement abnormalities. Naive, central memory and regulatory TCRB repertoires appeared to be more similar among patients than among healthy donors. HLA sub-analyses involved small numbers of individuals, so any influence of HLA type on TCRB rearrangement remained unresolved.

This receptor was identified in a man aged 18 to 29 in good health. Recombination linked TRBV5-4 to TRBJ2-7, with a tentative D gene TRBD1 over 5 matching bases. The sequenced sample consisted of naive CD4+ T cells from blood. The intended sense of this specimen's cell subset or site label: true naive CD4+ T cells. This receptor carries the CDR3 CASSLGGGQGQYF. The DNA sequence follows: TGTGCCAGCAGCTTGGGGGGCGGCCAGGGGCAGTACTTC.